One TCR beta chain is described in this entry. Its target is unknown. This sample was included in a study of T-cell memory formation after mild COVID-19. Study observations and caveats: There was a balanced CD4/CD8 profile in clones contracting day 15 to 85, and later expanders leaned CD4+.

CDR3 size: 18 residues. The germline V gene encodes CDR1 MNHEY and CDR2 SVGEGT. With 2 bases clipped from V and 5 bases from J, the junction kept 17 bases outside the gene matches. TCRdb re-called the 5' RACE reads with MiXCR, one entry per CDR3 protein. The table shows some 440,000 distinct CDR3 sequences, with 20% to 25% occurring only once. V is TRBV6-2 or TRBV6-3 and J is TRBJ2-5, with 7 positions matching TRBD2. The clonotype was recovered from an adult woman who had mild COVID-19 (a few samples of this study predate the infection). Cell type and time point are not known. The material sequenced was PBMCs or a T cell subset sorted from them (not recorded which). For the CDR3, the DNA is TGTGCCAGCAGTTACCCGGCACTGACGGCGGGAGAATGGGAGACCCAGTACTTC. Protein sequence: CASSYPALTAGEWETQYF.